This is a list of T cell receptor beta chains from one sample in a study of T cell changes during pregnancy in multiple sclerosis. Profiled with immunoSEQ multiplex PCR; TCRdb holds only in-frame clones, not every one. The sample consists of tens of thousands of clones, around 90% of them appearing once. Sample: CD8+ T cells from peripheral blood mononuclear cells, taken before pregnancy. The receptors stem from a female donor with multiple sclerosis, enrolled in a pregnancy study. CDR3s include the opening cysteine and the closing phenylalanine or tryptophan. The order of the fields is clone size, V gene, J gene, D gene, CDR3 DNA, CDR3 protein. A D gene is named only where the DNA matches it firmly. Size values are once, few and many counts, or a class for expanded clones, and some rows have none.

>NA|TRBV5-4|TRBJ2-7|NA
TGTGCCAGCAGCTTGGTGGACATCCCCTACGAGCAGTACTTC
CASSLVDIPYEQYF
>NA|TRBV11-3|TRBJ2-7|TRBD1
TGTGCCAGCAGCTCCCGGGACAGGGGAGACGAGCAGTACTTC
CASSSRDRGDEQYF
>NA|TRBV15|TRBJ1-1|NA
TGTGCCACCAGCGGAGGTGTGGTGGGCCCGAACACTGAAGCTTTCTTT
CATSGGVVGPNTEAFF
>NA|TRBV7-2|TRBJ2-1|NA
TGTGCCAGCACCCAATGGGGGGATGAGCAGTTCTTC
CASTQWGDEQFF
>NA|TRBV4-2|TRBJ1-1|NA
TGTGCCAGCAGCCATAACATAATTCCCCGGGCGCCCTACCGACCCGCGAGGGGGGCTTTCTTT
CASSHNIIPRAPYRPARGAFF
>NA|TRBV27|TRBJ2-7|NA
TGTGCCAGCAGTGTTCTCCGGGGGAACGAGCAGTACTTC
CASSVLRGNEQYF
>NA|TRBV2|TRBJ2-4|TRBD2
TGTGCCAGGGGAGGGACTAGCCCCGAGGGTGACATTCAGTACTTC
CARGGTSPEGDIQYF
>NA|TRBV27|TRBJ2-7|NA
TGTGCCAGCAGGTCGCCGATAGACGAGCAGTACTTC
CASRSPIDEQYF
>NA|TRBV27|TRBJ2-1|TRBD2
TGTGCCAGCAGTTTACTAGCGGGAGGGCCAAATGAGCAGTTCTTC
CASSLLAGGPNEQFF
>NA|TRBV7-9|TRBJ2-2|NA
TGTGCCAGCAGCTCACAAGGGGGAAGACACACCGGGGAGCTGTTTTTT
CASSSQGGRHTGELFF
>NA|TRBV27|TRBJ1-1|TRBD1
TGTGCCAGCAGCTCACAGGGGGTACTATCCACTGAAGCTTTCTTT
CASSSQGVLSTEAFF
>once|TRBV6-5|TRBJ1-1|NA
TGTGCCAGCAGTTACACGGGGAGGATGGGCACTGAAGCTTTCTTT
CASSYTGRMGTEAFF
>NA|TRBV2|TRBJ2-2|NA
TGTGCCAGCAGTGAGGGGAGTAGGAACACCGGGGAGCTGTTTTTT
CASSEGSRNTGELFF
>NA|TRBV6-1|TRBJ1-2|NA
TGTGCCAGCAGTGAAGGACAGGCCTATGGCTACACCTTC
CASSEGQAYGYTF
>NA|TRBV4-1|TRBJ2-7|NA
TGCGCCAGCAGCCAAGGGGGGCAATCCTACGAGCAGTACTTC
CASSQGGQSYEQYF
>few|TRBV11-3|TRBJ2-7|NA
TGTGCCAGCAGCCCGACCCTAGCCTACGAGCAGTACTTC
CASSPTLAYEQYF
>NA|TRBV10-3|TRBJ2-1|TRBD2
TGTGCCATCAGTGAGTCGGGAGGGGTCTACAATGAGCAGTTCTTC
CAISESGGVYNEQFF
>NA|TRBV28|TRBJ2-7|TRBD1
TGTGCCAGCAGCTCTCCCCGGGACAGGTACCACGAGCAGTACTTC
CASSSPRDRYHEQYF
>once|TRBV27|TRBJ2-5|NA
TGTGCCAGCAGTTTATCGTTTAGCAGTGAGACCCAGTACTTC
CASSLSFSSETQYF
>NA|TRBV7-9|TRBJ2-7|NA
TGTGCCAGCAGCCCCCCCGCGGCCTACGAGCAGTACTTC
CASSPPAAYEQYF
>NA|TRBV28|TRBJ2-1|TRBD2
TGTGCTTCGGGGGGAAATGAGCAGTTCTTC
CASGGNEQFF
>NA|TRBV7-3|TRBJ2-1|TRBD1
TGTGCCAGCGGGCAGGGGGCTGACAATGAGCAGTTCTTC
CASGQGADNEQFF
>NA|TRBV27|TRBJ1-1|TRBD1
TGTGCCTCCAAGGGGGCAGTCCTCATGGGGAACACTGAAGCTTTCTTT
CASKGAVLMGNTEAFF
>NA|TRBV4-1|TRBJ2-7|TRBD1
TGCGCCAGCAGCCAAGATGATATAGGACAGGGGTTCTCCTACGAGCAGTACTTC
CASSQDDIGQGFSYEQYF
>once|TRBV6-6|TRBJ2-1|NA
TGTGCCAGTCAGGGCAATGAGCAGTTCTTC
CASQGNEQFF
>NA|TRBV19|TRBJ1-1|NA
TGTGCCAGTAGTATAGTGACAGGCCCCACTGAAGCTTTCTTT
CASSIVTGPTEAFF
>few|TRBV19|TRBJ1-2|NA
TGTGCCAGTAGTACGGGGTTACTGGAAACCTTC
CASSTGLLETF
>NA|TRBV6-6|TRBJ2-2|TRBD2
TGTGCCAGCAGTTACAAGGCAGGGCGGGGGACCGGGGAGCTGTTTTTT
CASSYKAGRGTGELFF
>NA|TRBV28|TRBJ1-4|NA
TGTGCCAGCAGTAGGACAGTAAATGGCGAAAAACTGTTTTTT
CASSRTVNGEKLFF
>NA|TRBV27|TRBJ1-1|NA
TGTGCCAGCAGTTGGGGGGTTAAGAACACTGAAGCTTTCTTT
CASSWGVKNTEAFF
>NA|TRBV6-5|TRBJ2-7|NA
TGTGCCAGCAGTTATAGCCTAGCGCCCTCCTACGAGCAGTACTTC
CASSYSLAPSYEQYF
>once|TRBV6-6|TRBJ1-1|NA
TGTGCCAGCACCATCTCCGAGGGAGAGGCTTTCTTT
CASTISEGEAFF
>NA|TRBV6-4|TRBJ2-3|TRBD2
TGTGCCAGCAGTGAGGCTAGCGGCCGGGGAGATACGCAGTATTTT
CASSEASGRGDTQYF